These 5 T cell receptor beta chains came from one sample sequenced in a study of cytomegalovirus exposure and HLA in healthy donors. Profiled with immunoSEQ multiplex PCR; TCRdb holds only in-frame clones, not every one. The sample shows roughly 130,000 clones, approximately 90% of them seen only once. What was sequenced was PBMCs. These receptors all come from a young woman in good health and CMV-seropositive.

V usage is TRBV27 and J usage is TRBJ1-5; TRBD1 might be the D (6 bases). V shed 4 bases and J shed 0 bases, with 13 bases lying between them. CDR3 length: 16 residues. CDR1 and CDR2 from the germline V gene are MNHEY and SMNVEV (reference sequence). Here the CDR3 DNA reads TGTGCCAGCAGTTCCCACAGGGACCTTAGCAATCAGCCCCAGCATTTT. It is translated as CASSSHRDLSNQPQHF.

The chain is built from TRBV4-1 and TRBJ2-3; TRBD2 agrees at 10 bases. The V and J ends lost 1 base and 6 bases, in that order; junction bases with no gene match: 10. Germline CDR1 and CDR2: MGHRA and YSYEKL. The CDR3 is made up of 17 amino acids. The CDR3 sequence: CASSQGMGLAGADTQYF. The CDR3 DNA is TGCGCCAGCAGCCAAGGTATGGGCCTAGCGGGAGCCGATACGCAGTATTTT.

The V and J genes are TRBV19 and TRBJ2-5; 9 positions match TRBD1. V dropped 3 bases and J dropped 2; count of bases not matched to a gene: 4. This CDR3 contains 15 residues. Germline-derived CDR1 and CDR2 are LNHDA and SQIVND (reference sequence). Written as DNA, the CDR3 is TGTGCCAGTAGTATTCCGGGACAGGGACAAGAGACCCAGTACTTC. Encoded protein: CASSIPGQGQETQYF.

The chain carries TRBV5-1 and TRBJ2-1, with 11 bases identical to TRBD2. CDR1 is SGHRS, CDR2 YFSETQ, per germline. Losses at the gene ends were 4 bases for V and 1 base for J; bases not matched to a gene: 16. The CDR3 extends over 20 amino acids. The CDR3 loop is CASSLRQGTWTSGSYNEQFF. CDR3 nucleotides: TGCGCCAGCAGCCTGAGACAGGGGACTTGGACTAGCGGGTCCTACAATGAGCAGTTCTTC.

The V and J genes are TRBV13 and TRBJ2-4; TRBD2 matches 7 bases. This CDR3 has 14 residues. V lost 9 bases and J lost 13; bases outside the gene matches: 18. CDR1 and CDR2 from the germline V gene are PRHDT and FYEKMQ (reference sequence). The CDR3: CASSGGTTTDSQYF. CDR3 in DNA: TGTGCCAGTTCGGGGGGTACCACGACAGACTCCCAGTACTTC. Using reference TRBV13 and TRBJ2-4 for the parts outside the CDR3, the full variable domain is AAGVIQSPRHLIKEKRETATLKCYPIPRHDTVYWYQQGPGQDPQFLISFYEKMQSDKGSIPDRFSAQQFSDYHSELNMSSLELGDSALYFCASSGGTTTDSQYFGAGTRLSVL.